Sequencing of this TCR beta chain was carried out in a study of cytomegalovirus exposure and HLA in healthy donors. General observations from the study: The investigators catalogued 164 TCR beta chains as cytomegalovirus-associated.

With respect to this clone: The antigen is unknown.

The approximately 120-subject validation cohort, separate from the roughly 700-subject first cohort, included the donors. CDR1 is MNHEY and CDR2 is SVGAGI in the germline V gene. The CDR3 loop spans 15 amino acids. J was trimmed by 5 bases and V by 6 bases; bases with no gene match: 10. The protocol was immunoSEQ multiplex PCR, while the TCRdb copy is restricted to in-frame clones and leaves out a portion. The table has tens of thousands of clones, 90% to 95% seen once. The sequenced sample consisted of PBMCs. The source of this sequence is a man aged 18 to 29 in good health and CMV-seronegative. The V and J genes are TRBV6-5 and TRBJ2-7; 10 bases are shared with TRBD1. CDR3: CASRGRTGGYHEQYF. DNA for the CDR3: TGTGCCAGCAGGGGCAGGACAGGGGGTTACCACGAGCAGTACTTC.